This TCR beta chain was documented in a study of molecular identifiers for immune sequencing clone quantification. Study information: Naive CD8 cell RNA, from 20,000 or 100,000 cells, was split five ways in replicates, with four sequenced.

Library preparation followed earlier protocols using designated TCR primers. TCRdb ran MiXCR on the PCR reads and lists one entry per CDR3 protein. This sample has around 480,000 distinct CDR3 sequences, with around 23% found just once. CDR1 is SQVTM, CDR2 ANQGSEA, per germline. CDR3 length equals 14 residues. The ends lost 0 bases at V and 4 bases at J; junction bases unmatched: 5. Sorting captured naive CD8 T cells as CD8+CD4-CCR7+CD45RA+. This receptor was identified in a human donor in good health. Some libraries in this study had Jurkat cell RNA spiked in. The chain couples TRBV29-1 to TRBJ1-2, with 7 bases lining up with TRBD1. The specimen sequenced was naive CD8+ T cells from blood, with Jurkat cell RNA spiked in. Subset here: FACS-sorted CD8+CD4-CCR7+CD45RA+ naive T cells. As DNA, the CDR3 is TGCAGCGTTGAAGACCCGGGACAGACCTATGGCTACACCTTC. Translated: CSVEDPGQTYGYTF.